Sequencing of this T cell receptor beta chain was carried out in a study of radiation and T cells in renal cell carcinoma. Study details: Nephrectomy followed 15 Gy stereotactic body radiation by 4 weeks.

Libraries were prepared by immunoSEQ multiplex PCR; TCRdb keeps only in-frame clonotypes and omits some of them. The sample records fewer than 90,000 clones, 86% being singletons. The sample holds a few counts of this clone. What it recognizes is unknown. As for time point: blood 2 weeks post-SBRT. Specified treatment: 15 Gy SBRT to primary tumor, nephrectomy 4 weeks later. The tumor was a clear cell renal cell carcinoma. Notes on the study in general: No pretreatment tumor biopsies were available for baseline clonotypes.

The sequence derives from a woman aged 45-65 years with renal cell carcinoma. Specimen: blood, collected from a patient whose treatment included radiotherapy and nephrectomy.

The CDR3 DNA sequence: TGTGCCAGCAGGCCCACAGGGGGAAATAATCAGCCCCAGCATTTT. Protein: CASRPTGGNNQPQHF. The chain employs TRBV6-1 and TRBJ1-5; 8 positions agree with TRBD1. With V trimmed by 6 bases and J by 4 bases, 8 bases remained unmatched. The CDR3 sequence is 15 residues long. Germline CDR1 MNHNS, CDR2 SASEGT.